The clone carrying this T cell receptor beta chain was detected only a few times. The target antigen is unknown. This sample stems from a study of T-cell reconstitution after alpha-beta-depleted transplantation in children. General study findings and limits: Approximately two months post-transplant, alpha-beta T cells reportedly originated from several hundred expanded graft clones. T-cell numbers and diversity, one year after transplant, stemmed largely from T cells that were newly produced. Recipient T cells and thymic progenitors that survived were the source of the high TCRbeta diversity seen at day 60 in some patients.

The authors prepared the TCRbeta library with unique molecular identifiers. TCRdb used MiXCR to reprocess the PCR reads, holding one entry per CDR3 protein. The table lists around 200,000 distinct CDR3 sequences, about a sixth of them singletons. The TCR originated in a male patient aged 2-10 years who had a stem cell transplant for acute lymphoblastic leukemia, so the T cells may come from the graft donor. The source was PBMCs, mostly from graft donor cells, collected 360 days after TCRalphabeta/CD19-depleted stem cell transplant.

CDR3 in DNA: TGTGCCATCAGCATCAACCGCGGGGGGTCCAACACCGGGGAGCTGTTTTTT. Its translation: CAISINRGGSNTGELFF. The chain employs TRBV10-3 and TRBJ2-2, with TRBD2 identical over 8 bases. CDR3 length equals 17 residues. V shed 6 bases, J shed 2 bases, and the junction held 11 bases outside the gene matches. The germline gives CDR1 ENHRY, CDR2 SYGVKD.